This T cell receptor beta chain derives from a study of human T cells and chemical hapten exposure. Across the whole study: TCR yields per sample varied mostly from small pooled library volume differences.

Regarding time point: healthy volunteer bleed at 6 weeks. Blood, whole and unfractionated, served as the source for total RNA extraction. CDR1 SGHRS and CDR2 YFSETQ come from the germline V gene. This CDR3 has 14 residues. The ends were cut back, 4 bases at V and 1 base at J, with 10 bases in the middle. One entry per CDR3 protein, called by TCRdb with MiXCR from the RACE reads. The repertoire holds tens of thousands of distinct CDR3 sequences, with about 5.5% as singletons. This clonotype has a count of ten or more. The TCR sequence derives from a human donor in good health. Some clones in this sample may be carry-over from other donors' samples. The sample consisted of whole blood. The rearrangement links TRBV5-1 to TRBJ2-3, with D maybe TRBD1 (6 bases). CDR3 nucleotides: TGCGCCAGCAGCGGCAACAGGGGCACAGATACGCAGTATTTT. Translating gives CASSGNRGTDTQYF. The entire variable domain, with the rest obtained from reference TRBV5-1 and TRBJ2-3, is as follows: KAGVTQTPRYLIKTRGQQVTLSCSPISGHRSVSWYQQTPGQGLQFLFEYFSETQRNKGNFPGRFSGRQFSNSRSEMNVSTLELGDSALYLCASSGNRGTDTQYFGPGTRLTVL.